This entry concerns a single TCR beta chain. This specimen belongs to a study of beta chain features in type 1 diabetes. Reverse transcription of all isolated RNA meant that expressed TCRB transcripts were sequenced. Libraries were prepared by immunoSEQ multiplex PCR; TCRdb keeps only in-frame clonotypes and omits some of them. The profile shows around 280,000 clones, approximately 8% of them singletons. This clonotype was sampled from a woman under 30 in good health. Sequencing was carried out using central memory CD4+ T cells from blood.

The CDR3 protein is CASSGGILYNEQFF. As DNA, the CDR3 is TGTGCCAGCAGTGGAGGGATTCTCTACAATGAGCAGTTCTTC. The chain employs TRBV27 and TRBJ2-1; D may be TRBD2 (6 bases). With 5 bases removed from V and 3 bases from J, the gap between germline ends came to 11 bases. The CDR3 runs to 14 residues. The germline V gene encodes CDR1 MNHEY and CDR2 SMNVEV (reference sequence).